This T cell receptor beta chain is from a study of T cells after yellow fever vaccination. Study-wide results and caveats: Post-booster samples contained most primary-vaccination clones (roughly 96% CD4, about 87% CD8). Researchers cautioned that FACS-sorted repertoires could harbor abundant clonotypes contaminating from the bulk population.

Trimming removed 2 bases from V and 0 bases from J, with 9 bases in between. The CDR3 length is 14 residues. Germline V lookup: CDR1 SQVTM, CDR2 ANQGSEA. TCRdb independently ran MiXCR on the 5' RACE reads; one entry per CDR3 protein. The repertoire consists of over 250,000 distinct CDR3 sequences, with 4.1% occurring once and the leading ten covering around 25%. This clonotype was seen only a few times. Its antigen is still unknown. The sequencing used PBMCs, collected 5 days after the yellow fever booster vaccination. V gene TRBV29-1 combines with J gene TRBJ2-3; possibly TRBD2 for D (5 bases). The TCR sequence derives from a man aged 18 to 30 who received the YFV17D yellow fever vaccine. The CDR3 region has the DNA TGCAGCGTTGAACTCCCGGGGAGCACAGATACGCAGTATTTT. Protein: CSVELPGSTDTQYF.